This TCR beta chain was sequenced in a study of CD8+CD57+ T cells in acquired aplastic anemia. It was patients with CD8+CD57+ cell expansion by flow cytometry who were chosen for sequencing. Genomic DNA was employed as the template in profiling TCR beta VDJ and CDR3. TCRdb used MiXCR to reprocess the reads, holding one entry per CDR3 protein. The sample has fewer than 200,000 distinct CDR3 sequences, 45% to 60% seen once. Findings of the study overall: There were 25 to 30 CD8+ CDR3 sequences that occurred in both patients and controls.

Germline loops: CDR1 MNHEY, CDR2 SVGAGI. V was cut by 3 bases and J by 6 bases, with 12 bases left in between. The CDR3 sequence is 14 residues long. As to this clonotype: Its target is not known.

This receptor was identified in a human donor with aplastic anemia. The sequencing input was sorted CD4+, CD8+, or CD8+CD57+ T cells (not recorded which) from PBMCs. This chain connects TRBV6-5 to TRBJ2-1; D not resolved. In DNA form, the CDR3 reads TGTGCCAGCAGTTATGGCAAAACCGTCAATGAGCAGTTCTTC. Translation: CASSYGKTVNEQFF.